The text below deals with one TCR beta chain. Its antigen remains unknown. Libraries used 5'RACE template switching adding universal primer site and UMIs. TCRdb reanalyzed the 5' RACE reads and collapses them to one entry per CDR3 protein, without DNA. The listing contains hundreds of thousands of distinct CDR3 sequences. The data were taken from a study of T cells expressing NK-cell markers. At the level of the study: Sorted CD3+CD56+NKG2C+, CD3+CD56+NKG2C- and CD3+CD56-NKG2C+ T cells supplied TCR beta repertoires. HCMV seropositivity marked most of the eight sequenced donors; one was seronegative. The study's findings and limits: In a handful of donors, dominant CD3+CD56+NKG2C+ clones formed about 1.0-7.0% of CD8+ cells.

CDR1 is SGHDT and CDR2 is YYEEEE in the germline V gene. There are 14 residues in the CDR3. The receptor was derived from a man between 18 and 69 years old in good health. The genes are TRBV5-6 and TRBJ2-5; TCRdb's D call, TRBD1, is unchecked because there is no DNA. The source material was blood T cells: a sorted CD56 or NKG2C T cell subset, CD4+ or CD8+ T cells, or bulk PBMC T cells (not recorded which). CDR3 region: CASRRGRGGETQYF.